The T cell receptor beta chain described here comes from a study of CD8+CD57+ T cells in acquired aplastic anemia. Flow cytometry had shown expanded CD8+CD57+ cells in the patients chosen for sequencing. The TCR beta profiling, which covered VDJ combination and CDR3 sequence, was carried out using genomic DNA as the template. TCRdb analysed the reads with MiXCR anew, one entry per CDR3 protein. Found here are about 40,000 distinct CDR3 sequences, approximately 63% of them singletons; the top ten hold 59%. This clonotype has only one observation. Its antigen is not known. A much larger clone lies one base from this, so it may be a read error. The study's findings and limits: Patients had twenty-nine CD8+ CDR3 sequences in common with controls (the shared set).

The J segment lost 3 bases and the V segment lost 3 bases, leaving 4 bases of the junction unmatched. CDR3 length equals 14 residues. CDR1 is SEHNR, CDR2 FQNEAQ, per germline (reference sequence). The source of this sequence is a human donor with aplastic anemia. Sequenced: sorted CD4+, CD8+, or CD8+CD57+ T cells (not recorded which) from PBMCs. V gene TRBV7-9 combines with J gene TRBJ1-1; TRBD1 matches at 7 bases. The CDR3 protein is CASSFIGQDTEAFF. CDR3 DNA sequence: TGTGCCAGCAGCTTTATTGGACAGGACACTGAAGCTTTCTTT.